The 9 T cell receptor beta chains presented below share a single source sample, sequenced in a study of response to subunit inactivated influenza vaccine. Each CDR3 protein gets one entry after TCRdb re-called the RT-PCR reads with MiXCR. This sample carries hundreds of thousands of distinct CDR3 sequences, about 15% of them seen once, and the ten largest clones take 7.5% to 9%. This specimen was PBMCs from blood, taken around 15 days before vaccination. These receptors all stem from a man between 45 and 60 years old who received an inactivated influenza vaccine.

This clonotype was recorded a few times. The rearrangement joins TRBV5-1 to TRBJ2-7; 9 bases match TRBD1. Germline loops: CDR1 SGHRS, CDR2 YFSETQ. This CDR3 is built from 14 residues. Losses at the gene ends were 4 bases for V and 6 bases for J; bases not matched to a gene: 8. The CDR3 region is CASSTGQGKAEQYF. The CDR3 DNA is TGCGCCAGCAGCACAGGACAGGGGAAGGCCGAGCAGTACTTC.

This chain links TRBV20-1 with TRBJ2-7, with D possibly being TRBD1 (6 bases). The CDR3 length is 14 residues. Germline CDR1 is DFQATT and CDR2 is SNEGSKA (reference sequence). V lost 6 bases and J lost 0, with 15 bases in between. As DNA, the CDR3 is TGCAGTGCGAGCGACAGGCTGAGCTCCTACGAGCAGTACTTC. This gives the protein CSASDRLSSYEQYF.

This clonotype was counted ten times or more. The chain employs TRBV20-1 and TRBJ1-1, with no clear D. Germline CDR1 reads DFQATT; CDR2 reads SNEGSKA (reference sequence). With 1 base removed from V and 1 base from J, the gap between germline ends came to 10 bases. The CDR3 sequence is 14 residues long. CDR3 sequence (DNA): TGCAGTGCTAGAGTGGGCGGGCCGAACACTGAAGCTTTCTTT. It is translated as CSARVGGPNTEAFF.

This clonotype occurred once. The V gene is TRBV15, the J gene TRBJ2-7; a weak D match, TRBD1 (6 bases). Germline CDR1 and CDR2: LNHNV and YYDKDF (reference sequence). V was shortened by 4 bases and J by 1 base, with 11 bases between the two germline ends. The CDR3 has 14 amino acids. In DNA, the CDR3 is TGTGCCACCAGCAAGCCTCAGGGGTCCTACGAGCAGTACTTC. Translation: CATSKPQGSYEQYF. Variable domain in full (rest from reference TRBV15 and TRBJ2-7): DAMVIQNPRYQVTQFGKPVTLSCSQTLNHNVMYWYQQKSSQAPKLLFHYYDKDFNNEADTPDNFQSRRPNTSFCFLDIRSPGLGDTAMYLCATSKPQGSYEQYFGPGTRLTVT.

The chain carries TRBV6-1 and TRBJ2-7; D is unresolved. CDR3 length equals 13 residues. Germline V gene data show CDR1 as MNHNS and CDR2 as SASEGT. V was cut by 6 bases and J by 7 bases, with 16 bases left in between. Here the CDR3 DNA reads TGTGCCAGCAGGAACAACAGAGCGAGTGAGCAGTACTTC. This sequence encodes CASRNNRASEQYF.

V usage is TRBV14 and J usage is TRBJ1-5; no clear D. The length of the CDR3 is 13 residues. The germline gives CDR1 SGHDN, CDR2 FVKESK. The ends were cut back, 1 base at V and 6 bases at J, with 7 bases in the middle. Here the CDR3 reads CASSQGGTQPQHF. The CDR3 DNA sequence: TGTGCCAGCAGCCAAGGGGGAACTCAGCCCCAGCATTTT.

Only a few counts were recorded for this clonotype. This chain uses TRBV14 with TRBJ1-1; D is ambiguous. Germline values: CDR1 SGHDN, CDR2 FVKESK. V lost 5 bases, J lost 1 base, and 8 bases lay in between. The CDR3 covers 13 residues. The DNA for the CDR3 is TGTGCCAGCAGCGTCGACTGGAACACTGAAGCTTTCTTT. It specifies CASSVDWNTEAFF. The variable domain in full, completed from reference TRBV14 and TRBJ1-1, reads EAGVTQFPSHSVIEKGQTVTLRCDPISGHDNLYWYRRVMGKEIKFLLHFVKESKQDESGMPNNRFLAERTGGTYSTLKVQPAELEDSGVYFCASSVDWNTEAFFGQGTRLTVV.

This clonotype has only a few counts. The chain's CDR3 is CASSHTQGHQPQHF. In nucleotides, the CDR3 is TGTGCCAGCAGCCATACGCAGGGACATCAGCCCCAGCATTTT. The genes are TRBV27 and TRBJ1-5; D might be TRBD1 (5 bases). V gave up 6 bases and J gave up 5 bases, with 14 bases separating them. The CDR3 length is 14 residues. Germline V gene lookup returns CDR1 MNHEY and CDR2 SMNVEV (reference sequence).

This clonotype was recorded only once. The chain employs TRBV18 and TRBJ2-3, with a weak D call TRBD1 (5 bases). The CDR3 runs 16 residues. CDR1 KGHSH and CDR2 LQKENI come from the germline V gene. The ends were cut back, 8 bases at V and 11 bases at J, with 29 bases in the middle. The CDR3 spells CASTHENQGRQSKQYF. The CDR3 DNA sequence: TGTGCCAGCACTCACGAAAATCAGGGTCGGCAGTCCAAGCAGTATTTT.